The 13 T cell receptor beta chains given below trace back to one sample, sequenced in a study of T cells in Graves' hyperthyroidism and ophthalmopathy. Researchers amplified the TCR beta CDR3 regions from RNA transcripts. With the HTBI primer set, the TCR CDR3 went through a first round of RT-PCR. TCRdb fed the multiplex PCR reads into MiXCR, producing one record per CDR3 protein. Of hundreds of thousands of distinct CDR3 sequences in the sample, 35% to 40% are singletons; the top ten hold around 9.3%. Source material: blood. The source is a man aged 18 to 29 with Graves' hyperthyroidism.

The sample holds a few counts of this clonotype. CDR3 sequence reads: CATSRDAGGPGGYQETQYF. The CDR3 region has the DNA TGTGCCACCAGCAGAGATGCTGGCGGCCCGGGAGGGTACCAAGAGACCCAGTACTTC. This sequence joins TRBV15 and TRBJ2-5, with 8 nucleotides matching TRBD2. The germline V gene encodes CDR1 LNHNV and CDR2 YYDKDF (reference sequence). The J segment lost 0 bases and the V segment lost 0 bases, leaving 12 bases of the junction unmatched. This CDR3 region has 19 residues.

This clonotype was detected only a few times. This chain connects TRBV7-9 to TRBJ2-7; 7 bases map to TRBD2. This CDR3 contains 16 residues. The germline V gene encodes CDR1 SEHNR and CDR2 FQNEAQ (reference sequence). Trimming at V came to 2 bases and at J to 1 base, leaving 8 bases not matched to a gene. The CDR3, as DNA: TGTGCCAGCAGCTTAACGGGGGGAGGGGAATCCTACGAGCAGTACTTC. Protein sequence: CASSLTGGGESYEQYF.

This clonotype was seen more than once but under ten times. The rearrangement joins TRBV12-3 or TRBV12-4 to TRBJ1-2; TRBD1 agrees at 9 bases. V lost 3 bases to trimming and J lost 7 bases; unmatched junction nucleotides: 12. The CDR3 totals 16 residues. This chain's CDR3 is CASSFFWGQGRSGYTF. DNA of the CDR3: TGTGCCAGCAGTTTTTTTTGGGGACAGGGACGGTCTGGCTACACCTTC.

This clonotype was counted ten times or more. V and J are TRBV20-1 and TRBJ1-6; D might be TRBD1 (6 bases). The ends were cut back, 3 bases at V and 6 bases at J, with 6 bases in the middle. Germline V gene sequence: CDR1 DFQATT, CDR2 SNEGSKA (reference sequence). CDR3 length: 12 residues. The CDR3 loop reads CSASRGNSPLHF. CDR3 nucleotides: TGCAGTGCTAGCAGGGGTAATTCACCCCTCCACTTT.

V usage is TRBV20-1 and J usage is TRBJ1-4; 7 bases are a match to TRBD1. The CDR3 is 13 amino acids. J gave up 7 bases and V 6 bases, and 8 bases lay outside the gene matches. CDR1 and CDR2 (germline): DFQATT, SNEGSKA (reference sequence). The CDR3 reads CSAGTGTAEKLFF. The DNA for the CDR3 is TGCAGTGCCGGCACGGGGACAGCTGAAAAACTGTTTTTT.

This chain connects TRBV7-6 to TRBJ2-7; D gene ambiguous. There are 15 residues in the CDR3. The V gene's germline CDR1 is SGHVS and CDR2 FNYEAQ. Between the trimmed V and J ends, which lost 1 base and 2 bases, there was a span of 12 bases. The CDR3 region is CASSLVSSPTYEQYF. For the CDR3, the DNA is TGTGCCAGCAGCTTAGTTTCCAGTCCTACCTACGAGCAGTACTTC.

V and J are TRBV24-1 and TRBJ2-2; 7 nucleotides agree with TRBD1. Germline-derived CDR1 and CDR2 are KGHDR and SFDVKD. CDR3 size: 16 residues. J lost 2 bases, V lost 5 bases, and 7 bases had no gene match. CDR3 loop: CATSGWGTANTGELFF. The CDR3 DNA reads TGTGCCACCAGTGGTTGGGGGACAGCCAACACCGGGGAGCTGTTTTTT.

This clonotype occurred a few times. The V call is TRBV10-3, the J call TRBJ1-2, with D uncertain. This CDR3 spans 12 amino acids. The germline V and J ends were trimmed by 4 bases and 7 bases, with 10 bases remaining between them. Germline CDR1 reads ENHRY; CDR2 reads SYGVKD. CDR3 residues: CAISGEGFGYTF. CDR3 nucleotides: TGTGCCATCAGTGGGGAAGGTTTTGGCTACACCTTC.

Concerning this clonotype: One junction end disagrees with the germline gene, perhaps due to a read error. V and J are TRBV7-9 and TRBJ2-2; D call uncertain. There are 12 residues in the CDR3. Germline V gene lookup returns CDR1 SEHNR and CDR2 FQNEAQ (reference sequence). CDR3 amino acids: CASSSGIGELFF. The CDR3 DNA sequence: TGCGCCAGCAGCTCCGGAATCGGGGAGCTGTTTTTT.

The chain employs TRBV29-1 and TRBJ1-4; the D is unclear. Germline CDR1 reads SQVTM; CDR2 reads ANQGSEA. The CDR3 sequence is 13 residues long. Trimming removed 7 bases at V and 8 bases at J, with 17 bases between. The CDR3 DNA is TGCAGCGGCACAAGGGTCGACGGGGAAAAACTGTTTTTT. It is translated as CSGTRVDGEKLFF.

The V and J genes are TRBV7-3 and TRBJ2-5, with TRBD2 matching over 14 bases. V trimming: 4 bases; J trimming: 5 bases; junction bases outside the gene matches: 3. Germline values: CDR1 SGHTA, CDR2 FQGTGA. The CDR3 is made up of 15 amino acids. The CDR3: CASSSRTSGGETQYF. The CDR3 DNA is TGTGCCAGCAGCTCCCGGACTAGCGGGGGGGAGACCCAGTACTTC.

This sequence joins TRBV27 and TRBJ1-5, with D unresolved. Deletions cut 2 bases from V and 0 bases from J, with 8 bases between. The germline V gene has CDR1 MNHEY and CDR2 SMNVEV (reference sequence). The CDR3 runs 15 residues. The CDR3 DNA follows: TGTGCCAGCAGTTTAAACGTTTATAGCAATCAGCCCCAGCATTTT. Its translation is CASSLNVYSNQPQHF.

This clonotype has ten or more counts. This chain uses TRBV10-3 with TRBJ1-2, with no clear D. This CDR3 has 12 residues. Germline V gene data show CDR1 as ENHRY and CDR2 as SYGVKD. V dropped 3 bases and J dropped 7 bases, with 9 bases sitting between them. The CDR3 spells CAISDLAPGYTF. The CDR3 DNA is TGTGCCATCAGTGACCTGGCCCCTGGCTACACCTTC.